This T cell receptor beta chain was captured by sequencing in a study of shared clonotypes between healthy human individuals. Study summary: The donor pool was made up of two women and three men aged 18 to 49. CD8 memory received one plate per donor, CD8 naive two, CD4 memory three and CD4 naive three.

Broader study findings: Limitation of the genetic and exposure-history diversity represented came from the few donors. Estimated richness values were generally larger in naive subsets than in memory subsets.

The CDR3 is made up of 14 amino acids. CDR1 and CDR2 (germline): SGHAT, FQNNGV. Deletions cut 3 bases from V and 2 bases from J, with 10 bases between. For this clone: What it binds is unknown.

Profiling relied on immunoSEQ multiplex PCR, and the TCRdb table lists in-frame clones only, not all of them. The sample gives about 2.2 million clones, under 95% of which show up once; about 1.5% is in the top ten. Naive CD8 cells comprised CD45RO-negative, CCR7-positively selected cells, excluding terminally differentiated effector memory CD45RA+ cells. This receptor was obtained from a man aged 18 to 29 in good health. Some clones in this sample may be carry-over from other donors' samples. The sequencing sample was made of naive CD8+ T cells from PBMCs. This chain joins TRBV11-2 and TRBJ1-2; the D is unclear. CDR3 sequence: CASSFAPANYGYTF. The DNA for the CDR3 is TGTGCCAGCAGCTTCGCTCCAGCCAACTATGGCTACACCTTC.